Following are 21 T cell receptor beta chains from one sample sequenced in a study of T cells in Graves' hyperthyroidism and ophthalmopathy. RNA transcripts served as the template for amplifying TCR beta CDR3 regions. First-round RT-PCR with HTBI primers amplified the TCR CDR3 region. Each CDR3 protein is one row after TCRdb ran MiXCR on the multiplex PCR reads. The data show hundreds of thousands of distinct CDR3 sequences, about a sixth seen once. The sequenced sample was blood. The source of these receptors is a woman in her forties with Graves' ophthalmopathy.

This clonotype was found many times. The J gene is TRBJ1-5, the V gene TRBV13; D is uncertain. V was pared by 2 bases and J by 7 bases, with 9 bases between. The germline CDR1 and CDR2 sequences are PRHDT and FYEKMQ (reference sequence). The CDR3 runs 13 residues. This CDR3 is CASSLSRRQPQHF. Written as DNA, the CDR3 is TGTGCCAGCAGCTTATCAAGGAGACAGCCCCAGCATTTT.

This clonotype has more than one count but fewer than ten. This chain links TRBV28 with TRBJ1-6; 9 bases agree with TRBD1. The CDR3 extends over 15 amino acids. Unmatched junction bases numbered 4, after V lost 3 bases and J lost 7 bases. Per the germline V gene, CDR1 is MDHEN and CDR2 is SYDVKM. CDR3 nucleotides: TGTGCCAGCAGTTTGACCGGACAGGGGAATTCACCCCTCCACTTT. Translation: CASSLTGQGNSPLHF.

This clonotype was recorded a few times. The V call is TRBV20-1, the J call TRBJ2-7; maybe TRBD1 (5 bases). The CDR3 spans 14 residues. Germline V gene lookup returns CDR1 DFQATT and CDR2 SNEGSKA (reference sequence). V was clipped by 0 bases and J by 6 bases, with 15 bases between them. The DNA of the CDR3 is TGCAGTGCTAGAGACAGGACATCCCTCTCCGAGCAGTACTTC. Amino acid sequence: CSARDRTSLSEQYF.

The rearrangement uses TRBV6-1 and TRBJ1-6; D is unclear. Trimming took 6 bases from V and 6 from J, leaving 9 bases between them. The germline V gene encodes CDR1 MNHNS and CDR2 SASEGT. This CDR3 region has 13 residues. DNA for the CDR3: TGTGCCAGCAGGATTGACTTTAATTCACCCCTCCACTTT. This gives the protein CASRIDFNSPLHF.

This clonotype was recorded a few times. The rearrangement uses TRBV7-9 and TRBJ2-3, with D possibly being TRBD1 (5 bases). The V gene lost 6 bases and the J gene lost 2 bases, with 15 bases spanning the gap. CDR3 length: 15 amino acids. CDR1 and CDR2 (germline): SEHNR, FQNEAQ (reference sequence). The CDR3 bases are TGTGCCAGCAGTCCAGGGCAGTTGGACACAGATACGCAGTATTTT. Protein product: CASSPGQLDTDTQYF.

The V gene is TRBV5-1, the J gene TRBJ1-3; TRBD1 might be the D (6 bases). CDR3 size: 15 residues. CDR1 is SGHRS, CDR2 YFSETQ, per germline. V gave up 4 bases and J gave up 3 bases, with 14 bases separating them. The chain's CDR3 is CASSATGLDGNTIYF. In nucleotides, the CDR3 is TGCGCCAGCAGCGCAACAGGGTTGGATGGAAACACCATATATTTT.

This clonotype has a count of ten or more. The rearrangement uses TRBV5-6 and TRBJ2-1, with 8 bases aligning to TRBD2. Germline V lookup: CDR1 SGHDT, CDR2 YYEEEE. CDR3 size: 15 residues. Trimming removed 2 bases from V and 11 bases from J; junction bases left unmatched: 12. Written as DNA, the CDR3 is TGTGCCAGCAGCTTATCAGTGAGCGGGAGTTCGAAGCAGTTCTTC. Translation: CASSLSVSGSSKQFF.

The gene calls are TRBV11-3 and TRBJ2-1; weak D call: TRBD2 (6 bases). Germline values: CDR1 SGHNT, CDR2 YENEEA. The CDR3 is 15 residues long. V lost 3 bases and J lost 7, with 16 bases in between. The CDR3 bases are TGTGCCAGCAGCTTCGGAGGGCCTTTATCGAATGAGCAGTTCTTC. This encodes CASSFGGPLSNEQFF.

This clonotype was observed a few times. The chain links TRBV20-1 to TRBJ1-6; a possible D gene is TRBD1 (5 bases). Trimming pared 3 bases from V and 7 bases from J, leaving 13 bases between. The germline gives CDR1 DFQATT, CDR2 SNEGSKA (reference sequence). The CDR3 contains 14 residues. The CDR3 DNA sequence: TGCAGTGCTAGGTCCGGGACTGGGAATTCACCCCTCCACTTT. It yields the protein CSARSGTGNSPLHF.

This clonotype was counted many times. The chain uses TRBV3-1 and TRBJ2-4; TRBD2 is a possible D gene (6 bases). The CDR3 sequence is 16 residues long. V was clipped by 0 bases and J by 0 bases, with 9 bases between them. The V gene's germline CDR1 is LGHDT and CDR2 YNNKEL (reference sequence). CDR3 in amino acids: CASSQEAGLAKNIQYF. CDR3 sequence (DNA): TGTGCCAGCAGCCAAGAGGCGGGGTTAGCCAAAAACATTCAGTACTTC.

The chain carries TRBV24-1 and TRBJ2-2; D remains unclear. V lost 9 bases, J lost 0 bases, and 10 bases lay in between. This CDR3 region has 14 residues. Germline CDR1 is KGHDR and CDR2 is SFDVKD. CDR3: CATSGTPNTGELFF. CDR3 in DNA: TGTGCCACCTCGGGCACCCCGAACACCGGGGAGCTGTTTTTT.

This clonotype was found many times. The chain combines TRBV7-2 with TRBJ2-2; the D call may be TRBD1 or TRBD2 (5 bases each). The V end lost 8 bases, the J end lost 10 bases, and 23 bases lay between the germline ends. Germline CDR1 is SGHTA and CDR2 is FQGNSA. This CDR3 region has 15 residues. The CDR3 nucleotides are TGTGCCAGCCGCCCGGGGCGGAATCACCGGGAGGAGCTGTTTTTT. Translating it yields CASRPGRNHREELFF.

The table lists this clonotype with a few counts. The chain is built from TRBV29-1 and TRBJ2-7; 14 positions match TRBD2. The CDR3 extends over 15 amino acids. Looked up from germline, CDR1 is SQVTM and CDR2 is ANQGSEA. The trim removed 3 bases at V and 5 bases at J, leaving 6 bases unmatched. CDR3 in amino acids: CSVEVGLAGVDEQYF. CDR3 coding DNA: TGCAGCGTTGAGGTGGGACTAGCGGGAGTAGACGAGCAGTACTTC.

This chain uses TRBV7-9 with TRBJ2-5; a weak D match, TRBD1 (6 bases). The CDR3 totals 15 residues. Germline V gene lookup returns CDR1 SEHNR and CDR2 FQNEAQ (reference sequence). Trimming took off 5 bases at V and 0 bases at J, with 13 bases between the two ends. This CDR3 is CASSPRQEDQETQYF. CDR3 nucleotides: TGTGCCAGCAGCCCGAGACAGGAAGACCAAGAGACCCAGTACTTC.

This clonotype has at least ten counts. CDR3 amino acids: CASSQIISTRITEAFF. The CDR3 coding sequence is TGTGCCAGCTCTCAGATAATTTCTACGAGGATCACTGAAGCTTTCTTT. The chain combines TRBV18 with TRBJ1-1; D remains unclear. Germline assignment: CDR1 KGHSH and CDR2 LQKENI. V lost 6 bases to trimming and J lost 4 bases, with 21 bases between them. CDR3 size: 16 residues.

This clonotype was recorded many times. This rearrangement joins TRBV11-2 to TRBJ2-7; 8 bases line up with TRBD1. V lost 5 bases to trimming and J lost 2 bases; unmatched junction nucleotides: 8. CDR3 length equals 15 residues. Germline V CDR1 and CDR2: SGHAT, FQNNGV. The CDR3 DNA follows: TGTGCCAGCAGCCTTACGACAGGGGAGGCCTACGAGCAGTACTTC. Translation: CASSLTTGEAYEQYF.

This clonotype was picked up many times. The chain recombines TRBV29-1 with TRBJ1-1; D is uncertain. The germline V gene has CDR1 SQVTM and CDR2 ANQGSEA. Deletions cut 6 bases from V and 1 base from J, with 15 bases between. The CDR3 is made up of 14 amino acids. Written as DNA, the CDR3 is TGCAGCGTGAGGCCAGGCGAGTGGAACACTGAAGCTTTCTTT. Translation: CSVRPGEWNTEAFF.

Ten or more counts support this clonotype. The rearrangement links TRBV20-1 to TRBJ2-3; TRBD2 is a possible D gene (6 bases). Germline assignment: CDR1 DFQATT and CDR2 SNEGSKA (reference sequence). This CDR3 contains 13 residues. The V gene lost 6 bases and the J gene lost 3 bases, with 13 bases spanning the gap. In DNA form, the CDR3 reads TGCAGTGCGGTTATTAGCGGAACAGATACGCAGTATTTT. Translating it yields CSAVISGTDTQYF.

This clonotype was counted ten times or more. The chain has TRBV5-1 and TRBJ1-1; 8 bases align to TRBD1. The CDR3 is 14 residues long. Germline CDR1 and CDR2: SGHRS and YFSETQ. V trimming: 4 bases; J trimming: 1 base; junction bases outside the gene matches: 3. The CDR3 bases are TGCGCCAGCAGCCACGGGACAGGGAACACTGAAGCTTTCTTT. It specifies CASSHGTGNTEAFF. Full variable domain (rest looked up from reference TRBV5-1 and TRBJ1-1): KAGVTQTPRYLIKTRGQQVTLSCSPISGHRSVSWYQQTPGQGLQFLFEYFSETQRNKGNFPGRFSGRQFSNSRSEMNVSTLELGDSALYLCASSHGTGNTEAFFGQGTRLTVV.

The chain recombines TRBV20-1 with TRBJ1-6; D not resolved. V dropped 6 bases and J dropped 7 bases, with 13 bases sitting between them. The germline CDR1 and CDR2 sequences are DFQATT and SNEGSKA (reference sequence). The CDR3 is 13 residues long. The DNA of the CDR3 is TGCAGTGCAGCCCCCGAGTCGAATTCACCCCTCCACTTT. Its protein is CSAAPESNSPLHF.

This clonotype appeared a single time. Likely a read error: the CDR3 ends without its conserved phenylalanine or tryptophan. This rearrangement joins TRBV20-1 to TRBJ1-5; 8 bases line up with TRBD1. Per the germline V gene, CDR1 is DFQATT and CDR2 is SNEGSKA (reference sequence). The CDR3 totals 14 residues. Trimming at V came to 5 bases and at J to 5 bases, leaving 8 bases not matched to a gene. The DNA for the CDR3 is TGCAGTGCTCCTCAGGGGGCGCCGGATCAGCCCCAGCATCTT. Its translation: CSAPQGAPDQPQHL.